A selection of T cell receptor beta chains follows, all from one sample in a study of T cells after posttransplantation cyclophosphamide. Assay: immunoSEQ multiplex PCR; the TCRdb copy retains only in-frame clones and omits some. The sample includes fewer than 25,000 clones, roughly nine tenths of them seen just once. Material: PBMCs, obtained after allogeneic stem cell transplant with posttransplant cyclophosphamide. The receptors shown here come from a female patient in her 30s who received an allogeneic stem cell transplant from an unrelated donor, was CMV-positive, and had no GVHD. Some T cells may have come from the graft donor. CDR3s include the opening cysteine and the closing phenylalanine or tryptophan. A D gene is named only where the DNA matches it firmly. Clone sizes are given selectively: once, few, many, or a class where the clone is expanded.

13	.	TRBJ1-1	TRBV11-2	.	TGTGCCAGCAGCTTAGGCGTGAACACTGAAGCTTTCTTT	CASSLGVNTEAFF
14	.	TRBJ1-4	TRBV6-6	TRBD1	TGTGCCAGCAGTCAAAGACAGGGTTGGGAAAAACTGTTTTTT	CASSQRQGWEKLFF
15	.	TRBJ1-6	TRBV29-1	TRBD1	TGCAGCGTGCGACCGGGACAGGGGGATAATTCACCCCTCCACTTT	CSVRPGQGDNSPLHF
13	.	TRBJ1-5	TRBV6-1	.	TGTGCCAGCAGTTTGGGGGGTGGCCAGCCCCAGCATTTT	CASSLGGGQPQHF
14	.	TRBJ2-5	TRBV28	TRBD2	TGTGCCAGCAGCCGGACTAGATTGGGGGAGACCCAGTACTTC	CASSRTRLGETQYF
18	.	TRBJ2-3	TRBV12-2	.	TGTGCAAGTCGCCCGGGACTAGCGGGGGATTTTATGGCAGATACGCAGTATTTT	CASRPGLAGDFMADTQYF
13	.	TRBJ1-1	TRBV7-2	TRBD1	TGTGCCAGCAGCGGACAGGTTAACACTGAAGCTTTCTTT	CASSGQVNTEAFF
14	.	TRBJ1-1	TRBV7-2	TRBD1	TGTGCCAGCAGCGCCGACAGGGCGGCGACTGAAGCTTTCTTT	CASSADRAATEAFF
19	.	TRBJ2-2	TRBV10-3	TRBD1	TGTGCCATCAGCAAAGGCACCACGGGACAGGGTTTCCACACCGGGGAGCTGTTTTTT	CAISKGTTGQGFHTGELFF
13	once	TRBJ2-1	TRBV10-1	TRBD1	TGCGCCAGCAGAAACACAGGGGGGAGTGAGCAGTTCTTC	CASRNTGGSEQFF
13	.	TRBJ2-7	TRBV5-4	.	TGTGCCAGCAGCTTGGATCCATCGGGGGAGCAGTACTTC	CASSLDPSGEQYF
13	.	TRBJ1-2	TRBV13	.	TGTGCCAGCAGCTTAGCCGGGGGGTATGGCTACACCTTC	CASSLAGGYGYTF
14	.	TRBJ2-4	TRBV18	TRBD1	TGTGCCAGCTCACCCGACAGGGGGTGGAACATTCAGTACTTC	CASSPDRGWNIQYF
21	.	TRBJ1-4	TRBV19	TRBD1	TGTGCCAGTACCCCCTTTGAGCCGGGACAGGGGATAGGGGCAACTAATGAAAAACTGTTTTTT	CASTPFEPGQGIGATNEKLFF
13	once	TRBJ1-5	TRBV19	.	TGTGCCAGTAGTAGGGCAGGGAATCAGCCCCAGCATTTT	CASSRAGNQPQHF
13	.	TRBJ2-7	TRBV7-2	.	TGTGCCAGCAGCTTGGGACTTCGATACGAGCAGTACTTC	CASSLGLRYEQYF
15	.	TRBJ2-5	TRBV15	TRBD2	TGTGCCACCAGCAGAGACCGCGGGGGGGTGGAGACCCAGTACTTC	CATSRDRGGVETQYF
16	.	TRBJ2-4	TRBV6-6	.	TGTGCCAGCAGTTACTCAGGGGGGGTAGCCAAAAACATTCAGTACTTC	CASSYSGGVAKNIQYF
14	.	TRBJ1-5	TRBV5-1	.	TGCGCCAGCAGCTTGGAGCTGGGAGGTCAGCCCCAGCATTTT	CASSLELGGQPQHF
14	once	TRBJ2-5	TRBV18	TRBD1	TGTGCCAGCTCACGGGACAGGGGTGGAGAGACCCAGTACTTC	CASSRDRGGETQYF
14	.	TRBJ1-2	TRBV11-2	.	TGTGCCAGCAGCCGACCGGGGGGGAACTATGGCTACACCTTC	CASSRPGGNYGYTF
15	.	TRBJ1-1	TRBV5-1	TRBD1	TGCGCCAGCAGCTTTAGGGGGCCACCGAACACTGAAGCTTTCTTT	CASSFRGPPNTEAFF
15	.	TRBJ2-7	TRBV11-3	.	TGTGCCAGCAGCTCAAGTGGGGGCAGCTCCTACGAGCAGTACTTC	CASSSSGGSSYEQYF
16	.	TRBJ2-3	TRBV14	.	TGTGCCAGCAGTCCAAGCCCGGACAGCCTCACAGATACGCAGTATTTT	CASSPSPDSLTDTQYF
19	few	TRBJ2-2	TRBV7-2	TRBD2	TGTGCCAGCAACCCAACGGTTAGCGGGGGGGTCTCGAACACCGGGGAGCTGTTTTTT	CASNPTVSGGVSNTGELFF